These 23 T cell receptor beta chains came from one sample sequenced in a study of T cells in Graves' hyperthyroidism and ophthalmopathy. There were TCR beta CDR3 regions amplified from RNA transcripts. HTBI primers were the set used in a first-round RT-PCR of the TCR CDR3. TCRdb reprocessed the multiplex PCR reads with MiXCR, giving one entry per CDR3 protein. The data contain 130,000 to 150,000 distinct CDR3 sequences, more than 20% of them singletons. Sequencing was done on a sample of blood. The receptors come from a woman in her forties or fifties with Graves' hyperthyroidism that later progressed to Graves' ophthalmopathy.

The rearrangement uses TRBV10-3 and TRBJ2-3; a weak D match, TRBD2 (7 bases). Trimming shortened V by 10 bases and J by 3 bases, and 32 bases separated the two germline ends. The CDR3 extends over 19 amino acids. Germline V gene data show CDR1 as ENHRY and CDR2 as SYGVKD. The CDR3 is CATLDAGGASSSGTDTQYF. In DNA, the CDR3 is TGTGCCACTCTCGACGCTGGGGGGGCCAGCAGCTCAGGGACAGATACGCAGTATTTT.

This clonotype was seen a few times. The rearrangement links TRBV2 to TRBJ1-5; D is undetermined. The CDR3 spans 16 residues. The V and J ends lost 6 bases and 3 bases respectively, with 18 bases between them. Germline V gene lookup returns CDR1 SNHLY and CDR2 FYNNEI. CDR3 sequence reads: CASSDPPRRINQPQHF. As DNA, the CDR3 is TGTGCCAGCAGCGATCCGCCCCGGCGGATCAATCAGCCCCAGCATTTT.

This clonotype was found many times. V is TRBV11-2 and J is TRBJ2-1; 8 bases agree with TRBD2. Looked up from germline, CDR1 is SGHAT and CDR2 is FQNNGV. The CDR3 is 14 residues long. After removal of 7 bases from V and 4 bases from J, the junction contained 6 bases not matched to a gene. CDR3 in amino acids: CASTAAGGYNEQFF. The CDR3 DNA sequence: TGTGCCAGCACGGCGGCGGGAGGTTACAATGAGCAGTTCTTC.

This clonotype has a count of ten or more. J is TRBJ1-5 and V is TRBV18; possibly TRBD1 for D (5 bases). The germline gives CDR1 KGHSH, CDR2 LQKENI. Trimming removed 3 bases from V and 7 bases from J, with 13 bases in between. The length of the CDR3 is 14 residues. For the CDR3, the DNA is TGTGCCAGCTCACCGGGGCTAGGGTCCCAGCCCCAGCATTTT. It encodes CASSPGLGSQPQHF.

This clonotype was observed many times. The chain links TRBV28 to TRBJ2-7, with 10 positions matching TRBD1. Per germline, CDR1 MDHEN and CDR2 SYDVKM. The CDR3 is 15 residues long. V was pared by 6 bases and J by 2 bases, with 7 bases of the junction left unmatched. In DNA, the CDR3 is TGTGCCAGCAGGCCGACAGGGGGCCAAACCTACGAGCAGTACTTC. This codes for CASRPTGGQTYEQYF.

This clonotype was recorded at least ten times. The genes are TRBV3-1 and TRBJ2-1; 7 nucleotides line up with TRBD2. Germline trimming cut 4 bases from V and 7 bases from J; bases unmatched to any gene: 13. In germline, CDR1 is LGHDT, CDR2 YNNKEL (reference sequence). The CDR3 has 16 residues. CDR3 sequence (DNA): TGTGCCAGCAGCCCCTGGGTCCCGGGACTAAGGAATGAGCAGTTCTTC. Its protein is CASSPWVPGLRNEQFF.

This clonotype was seen more than once but under ten times. The chain is built from TRBV2 and TRBJ1-5; D gene unclear. The CDR3 loop spans 12 amino acids. Germline CDR1 and CDR2: SNHLY and FYNNEI. The V gene lost 6 bases and the J gene lost 6 bases, with 9 bases spanning the gap. The DNA of the CDR3 is TGTGCCAGCAGCCCGATCACTCAGCCCCAGCATTTT. The encoded protein is CASSPITQPQHF.

There are a few counts of this clonotype. The J gene is TRBJ2-7, the V gene TRBV30, with D perhaps matching TRBD2 (5 bases). The V and J ends lost 3 bases and 4 bases respectively, with 19 bases between them. The CDR3 is 15 residues long. Looked up from germline, CDR1 is GTSNPN and CDR2 is SVGIG (reference sequence). The CDR3 protein is CAWREWTGARYEQYF. The CDR3 bases are TGTGCCTGGAGAGAATGGACTGGCGCTCGTTACGAGCAGTACTTC. Based on the CDR3 plus reference TRBV30 and TRBJ2-7, the full variable domain is SQTIHQWPATLVQPVGSPLSLECTVEGTSNPNLYWYRQAAGRGLQLLFYSVGIGQISSEVPQNLSASRPQDRQFILSSKKLLLSDSGFYLCAWREWTGARYEQYFGPGTRLTVT.

A word on this clonotype: A much larger clone is a single base away; this may be a read error. DNA for the CDR3: TGCAGTGCTAGAGGGACTTCTTACAATGAGCGGTTCTTC. This encodes CSARGTSYNERFF. The chain couples TRBV20-1 to TRBJ2-1, with D perhaps matching TRBD2 (5 bases). Germline V gives CDR1 DFQATT, CDR2 SNEGSKA (reference sequence). The CDR3 loop spans 13 amino acids.

The sample holds many counts of this clonotype. The rearrangement links TRBV2 to TRBJ1-5; no firm D call. The CDR3 has 12 residues. CDR1 is SNHLY, CDR2 FYNNEI, per germline. Trimming cost V 0 bases and J 12 bases, with 9 bases left between them. CDR3 in amino acids: CASSEAGPIQHF. As DNA, the CDR3 is TGTGCCAGCAGTGAAGCAGGGCCCATCCAGCATTTT.

V and J are TRBV2 and TRBJ2-5; D might be TRBD2 (6 bases). Germline lookup yields CDR1 SNHLY and CDR2 FYNNEI. CDR3 size: 16 residues. The ends were cut back, 6 bases at V and 3 bases at J, with 20 bases in the middle. Written as DNA, the CDR3 is TGTGCCAGCAGGAGGGACTTAGCGACGAGGGAAGAGACCCAGTACTTC. Translated, it gives CASRRDLATREETQYF.

This clonotype was counted many times. V usage is TRBV30 and J usage is TRBJ2-3; D remains unclear. Trimming pared 4 bases from V and 4 bases from J, leaving 18 bases between. Looked up from germline, CDR1 is GTSNPN and CDR2 is SVGIG (reference sequence). The CDR3 covers 15 residues. This CDR3 reads CAWTPRHQTPDTQYF. CDR3 DNA: TGTGCCTGGACCCCCAGACACCAAACCCCAGATACGCAGTATTTT.

This clonotype was counted between two and nine times. The V and J genes are TRBV6-1 and TRBJ2-2; D remains unclear. The CDR3 has 14 residues. V lost 3 bases, J lost 4 bases, and 9 bases lay in between. Germline-derived CDR1 and CDR2 are MNHNS and SASEGT. This chain's CDR3 is CASSDGPSTGELFF. CDR3 in DNA: TGTGCCAGCAGTGACGGACCGTCCACCGGGGAGCTGTTTTTT.

The V and J genes are TRBV7-9 and TRBJ2-2; D is ambiguous. With 5 bases removed from V and 8 bases from J, the gap between germline ends came to 18 bases. This CDR3 region has 15 residues. Germline CDR1 is SEHNR and CDR2 is FQNEAQ (reference sequence). The CDR3 spells CASSPGLTTEGELFF. The DNA of the CDR3 is TGTGCCAGCAGCCCAGGCCTAACCACCGAGGGGGAGCTGTTTTTT.

The V and J genes are TRBV18 and TRBJ2-5; D is ambiguous. This CDR3 has 14 amino acids. V lost 2 bases to trimming and J lost 1 base, with 8 bases between them. Germline lookup yields CDR1 KGHSH and CDR2 LQKENI. The DNA for the CDR3 is TGTGCCAGCTCACCAGTCCTTTCCCAAGAGACCCAGTACTTC. Its translation is CASSPVLSQETQYF.

The chain couples TRBV11-2 to TRBJ2-1; D possibly corresponds to TRBD2 (7 bases). The CDR3 covers 13 residues. V lost 6 bases, J lost 9 bases, and 15 bases lay in between. Germline loops: CDR1 SGHAT, CDR2 FQNNGV. This chain's CDR3 is CASSLVGGVEQFF. The CDR3 DNA reads TGTGCCAGCAGTCTTGTAGGGGGGGTTGAGCAGTTCTTC.

This clonotype has only a few counts. The CDR3 DNA reads as TGTGCCAGCAGCTTAGGGGGTAGCGGGGGAGTCGAAGTCCCCCACAATGAGCAGTTCTTC. It encodes CASSLGGSGGVEVPHNEQFF. This chain joins TRBV11-2 and TRBJ2-1, with TRBD2 matching 9 bases. The CDR3 loop spans 20 amino acids. Unmatched junction bases numbered 18, after V lost 1 base and J lost 5 bases. The germline gives CDR1 SGHAT, CDR2 FQNNGV.

This clonotype appeared a few times. V gene TRBV7-8 combines with J gene TRBJ1-1; TRBD1 agrees at 7 bases. The CDR3 sequence is 13 residues long. From germline, CDR1 is SGHVS and CDR2 FQNEAQ. V trimming: 2 bases; J trimming: 8 bases; junction bases outside the gene matches: 5. CDR3: CASSLKQGMEAFF. The CDR3, as DNA: TGTGCCAGCAGCTTAAAACAGGGGATGGAAGCTTTCTTT.

This clonotype was detected ten times or more. The chain joins TRBV6-1 to TRBJ2-7; a possible D gene is TRBD2 (6 bases). CDR1 and CDR2 (germline): MNHNS, SASEGT. V dropped 6 bases and J dropped 4 bases, with 13 bases sitting between them. The CDR3 is 13 residues long. CDR3 bases: TGTGCCAGCAGGGCGGGGACCGGGTACGAGCAGTACTTC. This sequence encodes CASRAGTGYEQYF.

This chain links TRBV29-1 with TRBJ2-5; D may be TRBD1 (6 bases). The CDR3 contains 12 residues. V was shortened by 8 bases and J by 4 bases, with 14 bases between the two germline ends. The germline V gene encodes CDR1 SQVTM and CDR2 ANQGSEA. In nucleotides, the CDR3 is TGCAGCTCCGCAGGGGTCCCAGAGACCCAGTACTTC. Translation: CSSAGVPETQYF. Using reference TRBV29-1 and TRBJ2-5 for the parts outside the CDR3, the full variable domain is SAVISQKPSRDICQRGTSLTIQCQVDSQVTMMFWYRQQPGQSLTLIATANQGSEATYESGFVIDKFPISRPNLTFSTLTVSNMSPEDSSIYLCSSAGVPETQYFGPGTRLLVL.

This clonotype was counted ten times or more. The J gene is TRBJ2-5, the V gene TRBV20-1; D possibly corresponds to TRBD2 (5 bases). This CDR3 contains 11 residues. CDR1 is DFQATT, CDR2 SNEGSKA, per germline (reference sequence). CDR3 nucleotide sequence: TGCACTGGACTCCTCCAAGAGACCCAGTACTTC. It codes for CTGLLQETQYF.

This clonotype showed up many times. The J gene is TRBJ1-2, the V gene TRBV28; D may be TRBD1 (5 bases). The length of the CDR3 is 11 residues. The germline gives CDR1 MDHEN, CDR2 SYDVKM. The germline V and J ends were trimmed by 11 bases and 4 bases, with 11 bases remaining between them. The CDR3 DNA sequence: TGTGCCGCGGGGCAGTTCTATGGCTACACCTTC. Translating gives CAAGQFYGYTF.

The chain combines TRBV7-2 with TRBJ2-7; possibly TRBD2 for D (6 bases). V lost 1 base and J lost 4, with 17 bases in between. CDR1 is SGHTA and CDR2 is FQGNSA in the germline V gene. The CDR3 spans 16 residues. For the CDR3, the DNA is TGTGCCAGCAGCTTAGTACCCCTGGGGGGACGGTACGAGCAGTACTTC. Amino acid sequence: CASSLVPLGGRYEQYF.